The 5 T cell receptor beta chains below all came from one sample that was sequenced in a study of shared clonotypes between healthy human individuals. Generated by immunoSEQ multiplex PCR, the TCRdb table keeps only in-frame clones and is missing some. The sample shows more than 150,000 clones, 66% of them seen only once. Sequencing was carried out using memory CD4+ T cells sorted from blood. Documented subset: CD45RA-negative fraction. Receptors were obtained from a man in his thirties or forties in good health.

The chain uses TRBV10-1 and TRBJ2-1; D unclear. From germline, CDR1 is WNHNN and CDR2 SYGVQD (reference sequence). This CDR3 has 14 amino acids. V dropped 4 bases and J dropped 2 bases, with 9 bases sitting between them. Here the CDR3 reads CASSAGFTYNEQFF. For the CDR3, the DNA is TGCGCCAGCAGTGCCGGATTTACCTACAATGAGCAGTTCTTC.

The V call is TRBV6-1, the J call TRBJ1-3; the D gene is possibly TRBD1 (5 bases). The CDR3 length is 13 residues. V was trimmed by 8 bases and J by 1 base, leaving 9 bases between them. Germline CDR1 and CDR2: MNHNS and SASEGT. The DNA for the CDR3 is TGTGCCAGCCAGGGCTATTCTGGAAACACCATATATTTT. The encoded protein is CASQGYSGNTIYF.

V and J are TRBV5-1 and TRBJ2-7; D unresolved. Trimming cost V 3 bases and J 3 bases, with 16 bases left between them. The CDR3 covers 15 residues. Looked up from germline, CDR1 is SGHRS and CDR2 is YFSETQ. CDR3 bases: TGCGCCAGCAGCTGGCCCCGGCAGGATCACTACGAGCAGTACTTC. Its translation: CASSWPRQDHYEQYF. Using reference TRBV5-1 and TRBJ2-7 for the parts outside the CDR3, the full variable domain is KAGVTQTPRYLIKTRGQQVTLSCSPISGHRSVSWYQQTPGQGLQFLFEYFSETQRNKGNFPGRFSGRQFSNSRSEMNVSTLELGDSALYLCASSWPRQDHYEQYFGPGTRLTVT.

The chain links TRBV6-6 to TRBJ2-3; tentative D call: TRBD2 (5 bases). The germline gives CDR1 MNHNY, CDR2 SVGAGI (reference sequence). The CDR3 spans 14 residues. The germline V and J ends were trimmed by 8 bases and 1 base, with 13 bases remaining between them. Written as DNA, the CDR3 is TGTGCCAGCTGGGAGTACTTAGGCACAGATACGCAGTATTTT. This codes for CASWEYLGTDTQYF.

The chain combines TRBV14 with TRBJ2-1, with TRBD2 identical over 11 bases. The trim removed 3 bases at V and 0 bases at J, leaving 4 bases unmatched. CDR1 and CDR2 from the germline V gene are SGHDN and FVKESK. The CDR3 spans 17 residues. The CDR3 is CASSQGLAASSYNEQFF. CDR3 sequence (DNA): TGTGCCAGCAGCCAGGGACTAGCGGCGAGCTCCTACAATGAGCAGTTCTTC.